This paragraph covers one T cell receptor beta chain sequence. This clonotype was picked up many times. Its target antigen remains unknown. Per-base quality was not reported, and no clone a single base away is much larger than it. Hyperthyroidism patients were newly diagnosed, with disease duration under 2 months, and aged 18 to 65 years. Patients were excluded if they had other autoimmune diseases, uncontrolled infections, pregnancy or lactation. Clinical symptoms, serum thyroxine, TRAb, thyroid ultrasound and orbital computed tomography formed the basis of the diagnosis. Trizol reagent was used to extract the total RNA, and its quality was then checked on an Agilent 2100 Bioanalyzer. This entry is derived from a study of Graves' ophthalmopathy and Graves' hyperthyroidism listed by TCRdb under 2018. Some background on the complete study: Stable hyperthyroidism was defined as no progression to ophthalmopathy within 18 months of follow-up. An independent validation cohort comprised 18 to 20 hyperthyroidism patients and some 16 patients who later progressed from hyperthyroidism to ophthalmopathy. Once sampling was done, hyperthyroidism patients were given methimazole at a starting dose of 30 mg daily, while ophthalmopathy patients were given high-dose intravenous methylprednisolone. In total, some 130 blood samples were TCR-sequenced: approximately 40 ophthalmopathy, some 75 hyperthyroidism and around 17 hyperthyroidism-to-ophthalmopathy patients. To tell Graves' ophthalmopathy apart from Graves' hyperthyroidism, and to predict which patients would progress to ophthalmopathy, the study relied on TCR beta repertoire signatures. In more than five hyperthyroidism patients, T-cell repertoires of thyroid tissue and blood were compared. A discovery set of 100 or so patients (approximately 42 ophthalmopathy, some 58 stable hyperthyroidism) was enrolled to explore V-J signatures distinguishing ophthalmopathy from hyperthyroidism. Summary of the overall study and its limitations: Sample size was not predetermined statistically, and investigators were not blinded to group allocation. Ophthalmopathy was separated from stable hyperthyroidism by the 13-signature model with about 89% sensitivity and 81.08% specificity in cross-validation and with 80%/75% in the test set. Most expanded thyroid clonotypes with frequency above 0.001 were also detected in blood, suggesting blood repertoires may reflect the thyroid immune response. In validation, the model predicted ophthalmopathy progression with over 60% sensitivity and less than 80% specificity; more than ten predicted patients were CT-confirmed with GO in a median of roughly 6.8 months.

TCR beta CDR3 regions were amplified from RNA transcripts for repertoire sequencing. The first round was an RT-PCR using HTBI primers with the Qiagen OneStep RT-PCR kit, and this first round was followed by a second-round multiplex PCR, then size selection and purification. The libraries underwent paired-end sequencing with 100 bp reads on an Illumina HiSeq2000. The paper's data handling went like this. SOAPnuke was used for read processing, and reads with adapters, uncalled bases, a mean Phred below 15, or no exact constant-primer or identifier match were discarded. COPE v1.2.5 was used to merge the high-quality paired reads. Clonotypes were defined as unique nucleotide sequences and were aligned to IMGT TRB V, D and J references using MiTCR v1.1. Only V-J combinations with frequency above 0.0001 were analysed, covering approximately 99% of repertoires. For each V-J combination, a TCR clonal expansion and chaos score was defined as F50 clonal expansion divided by the chaos observed in the TCRdist matrix. Welch's t-statistics and random forest were used to reduce features to approximately 13 V-J combinations, which were fed into a naive Bayes classifier. The similarity between thyroid and blood repertoires was quantified using the Morisita-Horn index. TCRdb trimmed public reads at Q25 via fastp, called clones via MiXCR and kept in-frame beta chains. Every entry covers one CDR3 protein and lists the most common genes and DNA from its rows. The V and J calls were determined by TCRdb, not by the authors. For this sample the table gives some 1.1 million distinct CDR3 sequences, of which roughly two fifths were detected only once. 11% of the sample rests with the top ten.

Relative to germline, V is missing 4 bases and J is missing 8 bases, with 8 bases of the junction outside any gene match. Reading from cysteine to phenylalanine, the CDR3 counts 14 amino acids. The CDR3 DNA has 42 bases and is translated from base 1. Specimen: peripheral blood or thyroid tissue (not recorded which). The receptor comes from an adult man with Graves' hyperthyroidism. The V and J segments used are TRBV5-7 and TRBJ1-4, with 7 bases matching TRBD1. TRBV5-7 is an ORF, and what it does is uncertain. The CDR3 sequence is CASSHRRGSEKLFF. The DNA sequence is given as TGTGCCAGCAGCCATCGCAGGGGGTCCGAAAAACTGTTTTTT.